These T cell receptor beta chains were read from a single sample in a study of cytomegalovirus exposure and HLA in healthy donors. Assay used: immunoSEQ multiplex PCR; TCRdb lists only in-frame clones, some missing. The sample holds 150,000 to 200,000 clones, roughly 80% seen once. The specimen was PBMCs. The source of these receptors is a man aged 18-30 years in good health and CMV-seropositive. The CDR3 runs from the conserved cysteine through the conserved F or W. Fields, in order: clone size, D gene, V gene, J gene, CDR3 protein, CDR3 DNA. The D gene is left open where the match is weak. The size of a clone is reported for some rows only, either as once, few or many, or as a class for expanded clones.

clone_size: few; d_call: TRBD2; v_call: TRBV4-1; j_call: TRBJ2-1; cdr3_aa: CASSRGGLAALGNEQFF; cdr3_nt: TGCGCCAGCAGCCGAGGAGGGCTAGCGGCTTTGGGCAATGAGCAGTTCTTC
clone_size: .; d_call: TRBD1; v_call: TRBV7-6; j_call: TRBJ1-1; cdr3_aa: CASSAGGFNTEAFF; cdr3_nt: TGTGCCAGCAGCGCAGGGGGCTTCAACACTGAAGCTTTCTTT
clone_size: .; d_call: .; v_call: TRBV7-9; j_call: TRBJ1-1; cdr3_aa: CASSLGGLSTEAFF; cdr3_nt: TGTGCCAGCAGCTTAGGGGGGCTGAGCACTGAAGCTTTCTTT
clone_size: .; d_call: .; v_call: TRBV6-4; j_call: TRBJ2-7; cdr3_aa: CASSVIRAREEQYF; cdr3_nt: TGTGCCAGCAGTGTCATCCGGGCACGGGAGGAGCAGTACTTC
clone_size: .; d_call: .; v_call: TRBV7-2; j_call: TRBJ1-5; cdr3_aa: CASSLETDSNQPQHF; cdr3_nt: TGTGCCAGCAGCTTAGAAACAGATAGCAATCAGCCCCAGCATTTT
clone_size: few; d_call: .; v_call: TRBV7-9; j_call: TRBJ1-2; cdr3_aa: CASSSSGANYGYTF; cdr3_nt: TGTGCCAGCAGCAGTTCCGGAGCTAACTATGGCTACACCTTC
clone_size: .; d_call: .; v_call: TRBV5-5; j_call: TRBJ2-5; cdr3_aa: CASSLVEFLGAETQYF; cdr3_nt: TGTGCCAGCAGCTTGGTGGAGTTTTTAGGCGCAGAGACCCAGTACTTC
clone_size: .; d_call: .; v_call: TRBV30; j_call: TRBJ2-7; cdr3_aa: CAWRNKGGDYEQYF; cdr3_nt: TGTGCCTGGAGAAACAAGGGGGGGGACTACGAGCAGTACTTC
clone_size: .; d_call: TRBD1; v_call: TRBV29-1; j_call: TRBJ2-7; cdr3_aa: CSVEDRNYEQYF; cdr3_nt: TGCAGCGTTGAGGACAGGAACTACGAGCAGTACTTC
clone_size: .; d_call: TRBD1; v_call: TRBV5-1; j_call: TRBJ2-1; cdr3_aa: CASSLVPQGAGNEQFF; cdr3_nt: TGCGCCAGCAGCTTGGTTCCACAGGGGGCGGGTAATGAGCAGTTCTTC
clone_size: once; d_call: TRBD2; v_call: TRBV6-5; j_call: TRBJ2-7; cdr3_aa: CASSDSGRLSYEQYF; cdr3_nt: TGTGCCAGCAGCGATAGCGGGAGGCTCTCCTACGAGCAGTACTTC
clone_size: .; d_call: .; v_call: TRBV5-1; j_call: TRBJ2-1; cdr3_aa: CASRRAGKENEQFF; cdr3_nt: TGCGCCAGCCGGAGGGCGGGGAAGGAAAATGAGCAGTTCTTC
clone_size: .; d_call: TRBD2; v_call: TRBV5-1; j_call: TRBJ2-5; cdr3_aa: CASSQKGLAGVRETQYF; cdr3_nt: TGCGCCAGCAGCCAGAAGGGGCTAGCGGGAGTCCGGGAGACCCAGTACTTC
clone_size: .; d_call: TRBD1; v_call: TRBV7-3; j_call: TRBJ2-7; cdr3_aa: CASSLGQGGEQYF; cdr3_nt: TGTGCCAGCAGCTTAGGACAGGGAGGCGAGCAGTACTTC
clone_size: .; d_call: .; v_call: TRBV20-1; j_call: TRBJ2-1; cdr3_aa: CSASGTRQFF; cdr3_nt: TGCAGTGCTTCCGGGACTCGGCAGTTCTTC
clone_size: .; d_call: .; v_call: TRBV27; j_call: TRBJ2-7; cdr3_aa: CASSLSWSSYEQYF; cdr3_nt: TGTGCCAGCAGTTTATCGTGGAGCTCCTACGAGCAGTACTTC
clone_size: few; d_call: .; v_call: TRBV30; j_call: TRBJ2-2; cdr3_aa: CARRLGREDTGELFF; cdr3_nt: TGTGCCCGGAGGCTAGGGCGGGAAGACACCGGGGAGCTGTTTTTT
clone_size: few; d_call: TRBD2; v_call: TRBV7-3; j_call: TRBJ2-7; cdr3_aa: CASSLSAGNEQYF; cdr3_nt: TGTGCCAGCAGCCTTTCAGCGGGAAACGAGCAGTACTTC
clone_size: .; d_call: .; v_call: TRBV5-1; j_call: TRBJ1-2; cdr3_aa: CASSLVGQGPDTF; cdr3_nt: TGCGCCAGCAGCTTGGTGGGGCAGGGCCCCGACACCTTC
clone_size: .; d_call: TRBD2; v_call: TRBV11-3; j_call: TRBJ2-7; cdr3_aa: CASSPQAGDEQYF; cdr3_nt: TGTGCCAGCAGCCCCCAGGCGGGAGACGAGCAGTACTTC
clone_size: once; d_call: .; v_call: TRBV6-5; j_call: TRBJ2-1; cdr3_aa: CASTRVGNEQFF; cdr3_nt: TGTGCCAGCACCCGGGTGGGCAATGAGCAGTTCTTC
clone_size: .; d_call: .; v_call: TRBV6-5; j_call: TRBJ2-1; cdr3_aa: CASSPLGPKRFF; cdr3_nt: TGTGCCAGCAGTCCGCTAGGCCCAAAGCGTTTCTTC
clone_size: once; d_call: TRBD2; v_call: TRBV13; j_call: TRBJ2-7; cdr3_aa: CASSSGLAGYYEQYF; cdr3_nt: TGTGCCAGCAGCTCGGGACTAGCGGGATACTACGAGCAGTACTTC
clone_size: .; d_call: .; v_call: TRBV19; j_call: TRBJ1-4; cdr3_aa: CASKKGPGNEKLFF; cdr3_nt: TGTGCCAGTAAGAAAGGACCAGGGAATGAAAAACTGTTTTTT
clone_size: .; d_call: .; v_call: TRBV14; j_call: TRBJ1-5; cdr3_aa: CASSQGGGNQPQHF; cdr3_nt: TGTGCCAGCAGCCAAGGGGGGGGGAATCAGCCCCAGCATTTT
clone_size: .; d_call: .; v_call: TRBV13; j_call: TRBJ2-1; cdr3_aa: CASSLGLGSALVNNEQFF; cdr3_nt: TGTGCCAGCAGCTTAGGCCTTGGTTCTGCGCTCGTAAACAATGAGCAGTTCTTC
clone_size: .; d_call: .; v_call: TRBV6-5; j_call: TRBJ2-1; cdr3_aa: CASGRGDGANEQFF; cdr3_nt: TGTGCCAGCGGGCGGGGAGACGGGGCCAATGAGCAGTTCTTC
clone_size: .; d_call: TRBD1; v_call: TRBV7-2; j_call: TRBJ2-5; cdr3_aa: CASIPRGQETQYF; cdr3_nt: TGTGCCAGCATCCCCAGGGGGCAAGAGACCCAGTACTTC
clone_size: .; d_call: .; v_call: TRBV5-6; j_call: TRBJ1-5; cdr3_aa: CASSFSLQPNQPQHF; cdr3_nt: TGTGCCAGCAGCTTTAGCCTGCAGCCTAATCAGCCCCAGCATTTT
clone_size: few; d_call: .; v_call: TRBV5-4; j_call: TRBJ2-1; cdr3_aa: CASSPLTSSYNEQFF; cdr3_nt: TGTGCCAGCAGCCCCCTGACTAGCTCCTACAATGAGCAGTTCTTC
clone_size: .; d_call: TRBD2; v_call: TRBV27; j_call: TRBJ2-6; cdr3_aa: CARTPGTRGPSGANVLTF; cdr3_nt: TGTGCCAGAACACCCGGGACTAGGGGCCCCTCTGGGGCCAACGTCCTGACTTTC
clone_size: .; d_call: TRBD2; v_call: TRBV29-1; j_call: TRBJ2-7; cdr3_aa: CSVGRGGGEQYF; cdr3_nt: TGCAGCGTTGGCCGCGGGGGGGGCGAGCAGTACTTC
clone_size: .; d_call: TRBD2; v_call: TRBV30; j_call: TRBJ2-2; cdr3_aa: CACSRGSAGPNTGELFF; cdr3_nt: TGTGCCTGTTCCCGTGGATCAGCGGGACCGAACACCGGGGAGCTGTTTTTT
clone_size: .; d_call: .; v_call: TRBV7-3; j_call: TRBJ1-1; cdr3_aa: CASSHAVGEAFF; cdr3_nt: TGTGCCAGCAGCCATGCGGTAGGCGAAGCTTTCTTT
clone_size: .; d_call: TRBD2; v_call: TRBV30; j_call: TRBJ2-6; cdr3_aa: CAWSLRGAGANVLTF; cdr3_nt: TGTGCCTGGAGTTTGCGGGGGGCTGGGGCCAACGTCCTGACTTTC
clone_size: .; d_call: .; v_call: TRBV28; j_call: TRBJ2-2; cdr3_aa: CASSGGVGELFF; cdr3_nt: TGTGCCAGCAGCGGCGGAGTGGGGGAGCTGTTTTTT
clone_size: once; d_call: .; v_call: TRBV28; j_call: TRBJ2-1; cdr3_aa: CASSFPSDEQFF; cdr3_nt: TGTGCCAGCAGTTTTCCTTCAGATGAGCAGTTCTTC
clone_size: .; d_call: .; v_call: TRBV15; j_call: TRBJ2-1; cdr3_aa: CATMDSFTSSYNEQFF; cdr3_nt: TGTGCCACCATGGACTCGTTTACCAGCTCCTACAATGAGCAGTTCTTC
clone_size: .; d_call: .; v_call: TRBV27; j_call: TRBJ2-5; cdr3_aa: CASSLGLWETQYF; cdr3_nt: TGTGCCAGCAGTTTAGGCTTATGGGAGACCCAGTACTTC
clone_size: .; d_call: .; v_call: TRBV2; j_call: TRBJ2-2; cdr3_aa: CASKGSFGVANTGELFF; cdr3_nt: TGTGCCAGCAAGGGGTCGTTTGGCGTTGCGAACACCGGGGAGCTGTTTTTT
clone_size: .; d_call: TRBD2; v_call: TRBV4-3; j_call: TRBJ2-1; cdr3_aa: CASSQDGSGKQFF; cdr3_nt: TGCGCCAGCAGCCAAGATGGCAGCGGGAAGCAGTTCTTC
clone_size: once; d_call: .; v_call: TRBV2; j_call: TRBJ2-5; cdr3_aa: CASSGTQAPQETQYF; cdr3_nt: TGTGCCAGCAGTGGGACACAGGCTCCCCAAGAGACCCAGTACTTC
clone_size: .; d_call: .; v_call: TRBV28; j_call: TRBJ1-5; cdr3_aa: CASSSQGDNQPQHF; cdr3_nt: TGTGCCAGCAGTTCCCAAGGGGACAATCAGCCCCAGCATTTT
clone_size: .; d_call: .; v_call: TRBV15; j_call: TRBJ2-7; cdr3_aa: CATSRYLQEQYF; cdr3_nt: TGTGCCACCAGCAGGTACCTACAGGAGCAGTACTTC
clone_size: .; d_call: .; v_call: TRBV28; j_call: TRBJ1-2; cdr3_aa: CASSLPPGDYGYTF; cdr3_nt: TGTGCCAGCAGTTTACCCCCAGGGGACTATGGCTACACCTTC
clone_size: .; d_call: .; v_call: TRBV6-6; j_call: TRBJ2-7; cdr3_aa: CASSYRGGNSYEQYF; cdr3_nt: TGTGCCAGCAGTTACAGGGGCGGGAACTCCTACGAGCAGTACTTC
clone_size: .; d_call: .; v_call: TRBV4-2; j_call: TRBJ2-1; cdr3_aa: CASSQERRSSYNEQFF; cdr3_nt: TGTGCCAGCAGCCAAGAGCGGCGCAGCAGCTACAATGAGCAGTTCTTC
clone_size: .; d_call: TRBD2; v_call: TRBV7-8; j_call: TRBJ2-7; cdr3_aa: CASSPSGSAYEQYF; cdr3_nt: TGTGCCAGCAGCCCTAGCGGGAGTGCCTACGAGCAGTACTTC
clone_size: .; d_call: TRBD2; v_call: TRBV5-8; j_call: TRBJ2-1; cdr3_aa: CASSVGLAGPSYNEQFF; cdr3_nt: TGTGCCAGCAGCGTGGGACTAGCGGGACCCTCCTACAATGAGCAGTTCTTC
clone_size: .; d_call: .; v_call: TRBV18; j_call: TRBJ1-4; cdr3_aa: CASSPTGSEKLFF; cdr3_nt: TGTGCCAGCTCACCGACAGGATCTGAAAAACTGTTTTTT
clone_size: .; d_call: .; v_call: TRBV7-8; j_call: TRBJ2-3; cdr3_aa: CASSWGGRERSTDTQYF; cdr3_nt: TGTGCCAGCAGCTGGGGGGGGCGGGAGAGGAGCACAGATACGCAGTATTTT
clone_size: .; d_call: TRBD1; v_call: TRBV6-1; j_call: TRBJ2-7; cdr3_aa: CASSASTGGGYEQYF; cdr3_nt: TGTGCCAGCAGTGCGTCAACAGGGGGCGGGTACGAGCAGTACTTC
clone_size: .; d_call: .; v_call: TRBV13; j_call: TRBJ2-7; cdr3_aa: CASSLRSGFSYEQYF; cdr3_nt: TGTGCCAGCAGCTTACGGAGCGGGTTCTCCTACGAGCAGTACTTC
clone_size: .; d_call: .; v_call: TRBV5-1; j_call: TRBJ1-1; cdr3_aa: CASSLGNRGGAPTEAFF; cdr3_nt: TGCGCCAGCAGCTTGGGGAATAGAGGCGGGGCACCAACTGAAGCTTTCTTT
clone_size: few; d_call: TRBD2; v_call: TRBV7-2; j_call: TRBJ2-2; cdr3_aa: CASSRGLAGGPGELFF; cdr3_nt: TGTGCCAGCAGCCGAGGACTAGCGGGAGGGCCTGGGGAGCTGTTTTTT
clone_size: .; d_call: .; v_call: TRBV30; j_call: TRBJ2-2; cdr3_aa: CAWNQDTGELFF; cdr3_nt: TGTGCCTGGAACCAGGACACCGGGGAGCTGTTTTTT
clone_size: .; d_call: TRBD1; v_call: TRBV5-1; j_call: TRBJ2-7; cdr3_aa: CASSSRTGGHYEQYF; cdr3_nt: TGCGCCAGCAGCTCACGGACAGGGGGACACTACGAGCAGTACTTC
clone_size: .; d_call: .; v_call: TRBV25-1; j_call: TRBJ1-4; cdr3_aa: CASRQAGDEKLFF; cdr3_nt: TGTGCCAGCAGACAGGCTGGTGATGAAAAACTGTTTTTT
clone_size: .; d_call: .; v_call: TRBV18; j_call: TRBJ2-7; cdr3_aa: CASSPRGQNSYEQYF; cdr3_nt: TGTGCCAGCTCACCGCGGGGACAGAACTCCTACGAGCAGTACTTC